The 19 T cell receptor beta chains listed next were all sequenced from one sample in a study of T-cell reconstitution after alpha-beta-depleted transplantation in children. Unique molecular identifiers were used to barcode this TCRbeta library. In TCRdb, the PCR reads were re-called with MiXCR into one record per CDR3 protein. The table has approximately 170,000 distinct CDR3 sequences, 11% seen once; the top ten hold under 15%. This sample comprised PBMCs, obtained before TCRalphabeta/CD19-depleted stem cell transplant. The source is a boy younger than 10 with acute myeloid leukemia, due to receive a stem cell transplant.

This clonotype was detected ten times or more. V and J are TRBV7-3 and TRBJ2-3; 11 positions match TRBD2. The CDR3 length is 17 residues. After removal of 2 bases from V and 2 bases from J, the junction contained 6 bases not matched to a gene. The V gene's germline CDR1 is SGHTA and CDR2 FQGTGA. The CDR3 region is CASSLVRLAGTTDTQYF. CDR3 nucleotide sequence: TGTGCCAGCAGCTTAGTTCGACTAGCGGGGACCACAGATACGCAGTATTTT.

This clonotype was observed at least ten times. The chain joins TRBV18 to TRBJ1-2; tentative D call: TRBD1 (5 bases). CDR3 length: 15 amino acids. V was clipped by 3 bases and J by 2 bases, with 13 bases between them. Looked up from germline, CDR1 is KGHSH and CDR2 is LQKENI. The CDR3 loop reads CASSPSGNENYGYTF. Here the CDR3 DNA reads TGTGCCAGCTCACCTTCAGGGAATGAGAACTATGGCTACACCTTC.

This rearrangement joins TRBV11-2 to TRBJ2-1, with 13 nucleotides matching TRBD2. V lost 5 bases, J lost 4 bases, and 11 bases stayed unmatched. Germline V gives CDR1 SGHAT, CDR2 FQNNGV. The CDR3 extends over 18 amino acids. The DNA for the CDR3 is TGTGCCAGCAGCAATCGACGGACTAGCGGGGGTCGGTACAATGAGCAGTTCTTC. Translating gives CASSNRRTSGGRYNEQFF.

This clonotype was observed many times. V gene TRBV7-9 combines with J gene TRBJ2-7, with D possibly TRBD2 on 6 matching bases. Germline-derived CDR1 and CDR2 are SEHNR and FQNEAQ (reference sequence). Trimming stripped 5 bases from V and 3 bases from J, with 14 bases between. The CDR3 contains 14 residues. The CDR3 nucleotides are TGTGCCAGCAGCGGGTACGGGACTCTCTACGAGCAGTACTTC. Protein sequence: CASSGYGTLYEQYF.

This clonotype was detected ten times or more. The V gene is TRBV27, the J gene TRBJ2-7; 13 bases match TRBD2. V lost 2 bases, J lost 6 bases, and 10 bases stayed unmatched. CDR3 length equals 17 residues. CDR1 and CDR2 from the germline V gene are MNHEY and SMNVEV (reference sequence). This CDR3 reads CASSLKFRTSGSFEQYF. The CDR3, as DNA: TGTGCCAGCAGTTTAAAATTCCGGACTAGCGGGAGTTTCGAGCAGTACTTC.

At least ten counts were recorded for this clonotype. This chain uses TRBV3-1 with TRBJ2-1, with 8 bases matching TRBD1. J was trimmed by 5 bases and V by 4 bases; bases with no gene match: 7. Germline V gives CDR1 LGHDT, CDR2 YNNKEL (reference sequence). The CDR3 spans 15 residues. DNA for the CDR3: TGTGCCAGCAGCCTCCGGGACAGGCCCAACAATGAGCAGTTCTTC. Translated, it gives CASSLRDRPNNEQFF.

The sample holds many counts of this clonotype. The V call is TRBV29-1, the J call TRBJ2-7; 7 positions match TRBD2. This CDR3 region has 13 residues. Trimming at V came to 6 bases and at J to 0 bases, leaving 5 bases not matched to a gene. Germline values: CDR1 SQVTM, CDR2 ANQGSEA. The CDR3 loop reads CSVGRGVSYEQYF. The CDR3 coding sequence is TGCAGCGTAGGGAGGGGAGTCTCCTACGAGCAGTACTTC.

This clonotype was recorded at least ten times. This chain uses TRBV5-1 with TRBJ1-1; D ambiguous. Per germline, CDR1 SGHRS and CDR2 YFSETQ. The CDR3 has 15 residues. Trimming pared 0 bases from V and 1 base from J, leaving 10 bases between. The CDR3 protein is CASSLGWTENTEAFF. CDR3 DNA sequence: TGCGCCAGCAGCTTGGGATGGACGGAGAACACTGAAGCTTTCTTT.

This clonotype has a count of ten or more. The J gene is TRBJ2-2, the V gene TRBV9, with D possibly called TRBD1 or TRBD2 (6 bases each). The CDR3 runs 15 residues. Trimming shortened V by 7 bases and J by 3 bases, and 16 bases separated the two germline ends. Per the germline V gene, CDR1 is SGDLS and CDR2 is YYNGEE. CDR3 DNA: TGTGCCAGCGCGGCCGGGGGCTATGACACCGGGGAGCTGTTTTTT. This codes for CASAAGGYDTGELFF.

In its sample, this clonotype was seen many times. The chain combines TRBV7-9 with TRBJ2-3; TRBD1 or TRBD2 may be the D gene (6 bases each). V lost 5 bases, J lost 5 bases, and 14 bases lay in between. The germline V gene has CDR1 SEHNR and CDR2 FQNEAQ (reference sequence). This CDR3 is 14 amino acids long. The CDR3 DNA sequence: TGTGCCAGCAGCGCCGAGGGGGGACTAGATACGCAGTATTTT. It specifies CASSAEGGLDTQYF.

There are many counts of this clonotype. The chain carries TRBV5-1 and TRBJ2-7, with 11 bases that match TRBD1. CDR3 size: 15 residues. Unmatched junction bases numbered 7, after V lost 4 bases and J lost 4 bases. CDR1 is SGHRS and CDR2 is YFSETQ in the germline V gene. In nucleotides, the CDR3 is TGCGCCAGCAGCCTGGGACAGGGGGGACTTTACGAGCAGTACTTC. Translating gives CASSLGQGGLYEQYF.

As regards this clonotype: A much larger clone differs by one base, so this may be a read error. The gene calls are TRBV20-1 and TRBJ2-1; TRBD2 matches 8 bases. V gave up 3 bases and J gave up 12 bases; unmatched junction bases: 4. CDR3 length equals 11 residues. Per germline, CDR1 DFQATT and CDR2 SNEGSKA (reference sequence). The CDR3 DNA sequence: TGCAGTGCTAGCGGGAGGGGCGCGCAGTTCTTC. It codes for CSASGRGAQFF.

Many counts were recorded for this clonotype. This chain links TRBV6-5 with TRBJ2-3; D is perhaps TRBD2 (6 bases). Trimming left V 2 bases short and J 2 bases short, with 11 bases between. The CDR3 is 15 amino acids. The germline CDR1 and CDR2 sequences are MNHEY and SVGAGI. The CDR3 bases are TGTGCCAGCAGTTACGGCGGGGCCCCCACAGATACGCAGTATTTT. The encoded protein is CASSYGGAPTDTQYF.

This clonotype was found many times. The gene calls are TRBV20-1 and TRBJ1-5; D perhaps matches TRBD1 (5 bases). This CDR3 spans 14 amino acids. Trimming took 3 bases from V and 2 from J, leaving 11 bases between them. Germline assignment: CDR1 DFQATT and CDR2 SNEGSKA (reference sequence). CDR3 residues: CSASGGPGNQPQHF. As DNA, the CDR3 is TGCAGTGCTAGTGGGGGACCAGGCAATCAGCCCCAGCATTTT.

The sample holds a few counts of this clonotype. This chain links TRBV6-2 or TRBV6-3 with TRBJ2-2, with D possibly matching TRBD2 (6 bases). Germline V CDR1 and CDR2: MNHEY, SVGEGT. V was pared by 5 bases and J by 5 bases, with 18 bases between. The CDR3 runs 16 residues. In DNA form, the CDR3 reads TGTGCCAGCAGTGCCTGGGACTCGCCTATTACCGGGGAGCTGTTTTTT. Encoded protein: CASSAWDSPITGELFF.

This clonotype has ten or more counts. The rearrangement joins TRBV4-1 to TRBJ1-6, with D possibly being TRBD1 (6 bases). The germline gives CDR1 MGHRA, CDR2 YSYEKL. Trimming left V 8 bases short and J 7 bases short, with 15 bases between. This CDR3 region has 14 residues. CDR3 region: CASSNEDRNSPLHF. Here the CDR3 DNA reads TGCGCCAGCTCAAACGAGGACAGAAATTCACCCCTCCACTTT.

The sample holds many counts of this clonotype. The rearrangement joins TRBV18 to TRBJ2-7, with 14 bases aligning to TRBD2. The CDR3 extends over 15 amino acids. The ends lost 3 bases at V and 4 bases at J; junction bases unmatched: 2. Germline assignment: CDR1 KGHSH and CDR2 LQKENI. The DNA for the CDR3 is TGTGCCAGCTCACCGGGACTAGCGGGAGTTTACGAGCAGTACTTC. Translating gives CASSPGLAGVYEQYF.

The chain has TRBV4-1 and TRBJ1-2; D is undetermined. From germline, CDR1 is MGHRA and CDR2 YSYEKL. Trimming removed 4 bases at V and 1 base at J, with 13 bases between. The CDR3 totals 15 residues. Here the CDR3 reads CASSPRVWSNYGYTF. CDR3 nucleotides: TGCGCCAGCAGCCCCCGGGTGTGGAGTAACTATGGCTACACCTTC.

This clonotype was detected many times. The CDR3 loop is CASSLSASSYNEQFF. The CDR3 DNA is TGTGCCAGCAGCTTATCGGCGAGCTCCTACAATGAGCAGTTCTTC. The rearrangement joins TRBV7-3 to TRBJ2-1; D not certain. Trimming pared 2 bases from V and 0 bases from J, leaving 8 bases between. The CDR3 is made up of 15 amino acids. Germline CDR1 is SGHTA and CDR2 is FQGTGA.